What follows is one T cell receptor beta chain and its context. Self-reported history from a screening survey and questionnaire set each donor's cohort. Under the authors' procedure: Amplification with reference gene primers provided the estimates of nucleated cell counts. Some clones are missing from TCRdb's copy, which holds only in-frame ones; the method was immunoSEQ multiplex PCR. V and J calls and clone size are given by that table; D and trimming were obtained from the DNA. Of more than 250,000 clones detected, 70% to 90% appear once; the ten largest clones hold around 9.3%. This specimen comes from a study of blood T cell repertoires in COVID-19. Study at large: The cDNA or gDNA used as material had been derived from T cells, B-cell-depleted T cells, or PBMCs.

Trimming shortened V by 5 bases and J by 1 base, and 13 bases separated the two germline ends. Germline CDR1 MGHDK, CDR2 SYGVNS. The CDR3 runs to 15 residues. The sample taken for sequencing was PBMCs or T cells enriched from blood (not recorded which). The chain has TRBV25-1 and TRBJ2-3, with a tentative D call TRBD1 (7 bases). The receptor's source is a woman aged 18-29 years who had recovered from COVID-19. The DNA for the CDR3 is TGTGCCAGCAGTCAGACAGGGACTCGCACAGATACGCAGTATTTT. Protein: CASSQTGTRTDTQYF.